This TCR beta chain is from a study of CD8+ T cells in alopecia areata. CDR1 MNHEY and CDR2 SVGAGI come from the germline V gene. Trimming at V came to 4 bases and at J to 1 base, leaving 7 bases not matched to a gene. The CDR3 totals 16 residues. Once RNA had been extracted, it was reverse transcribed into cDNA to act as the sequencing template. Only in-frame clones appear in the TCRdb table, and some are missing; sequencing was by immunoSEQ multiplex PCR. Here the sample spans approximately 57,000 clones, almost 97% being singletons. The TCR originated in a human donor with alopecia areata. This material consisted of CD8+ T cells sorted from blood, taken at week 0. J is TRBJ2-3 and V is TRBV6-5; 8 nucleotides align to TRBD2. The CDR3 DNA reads TGTGCCAGCAGTTTTGAAACTAGCGGTGGCACAGATACGCAGTATTTT. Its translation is CASSFETSGGTDTQYF.